A single sample is the source of the 13 T cell receptor beta chains below, sequenced in a study of CD8+ T cells in alopecia areata. Extracted RNA was reverse transcribed, and the resulting cDNA served as sequencing template. Method: immunoSEQ multiplex PCR; TCRdb's copy keeps in-frame clones and lacks some. The table lists 180,000 or so clones, about 67% of them singletons. Source: CD8+ T cells sorted from blood, taken at week 0. The source of these receptors is a human donor with alopecia areata.

A word on this clone: The same CDR3 arises from other DNA sequences in this sample as well. V usage is TRBV9 and J usage is TRBJ2-2; no definite D call. The germline V gene has CDR1 SGDLS and CDR2 YYNGEE. The CDR3 contains 12 residues. V lost 1 base to trimming and J lost 2 bases, with 0 bases between them. CDR3 in DNA: TGTGCCAGCAGCGTAAACACCGGGGAGCTGTTTTTT. Its protein product is CASSVNTGELFF.

The gene calls are TRBV6-5 and TRBJ2-1, with 7 nucleotides matching TRBD2. The CDR3 runs to 14 residues. Germline CDR1 reads MNHEY; CDR2 reads SVGAGI. V was pared by 2 bases and J by 2 bases, with 0 bases of the junction left unmatched. In DNA, the CDR3 is TGTGCCAGCAGTTACACTAGCGCCTACAATGAGCAGTTCTTC. This gives the protein CASSYTSAYNEQFF.

The rearrangement uses TRBV27 and TRBJ2-6; no definite D call. The CDR3 contains 17 residues. CDR1 MNHEY and CDR2 SMNVEV come from the germline V gene (reference sequence). V was cut by 1 base and J by 1 base, with 11 bases left in between. CDR3 residues: CASSLFMSGSGANVLTF. CDR3 in DNA: TGTGCCAGCAGTTTATTTATGTCGGGTTCTGGGGCCAACGTCCTGACTTTC.

V and J are TRBV6-1 and TRBJ1-1; D possibly corresponds to TRBD1 (6 bases). V shed 3 bases and J shed 1 base, with 12 bases lying between them. The CDR3 sequence is 15 residues long. Per the germline V gene, CDR1 is MNHNS and CDR2 is SASEGT. The CDR3 DNA reads as TGTGCCAGCAGTGAGTTGGACAGCCAGAACACTGAAGCTTTCTTT. Amino acids: CASSELDSQNTEAFF.

The rearrangement joins TRBV19 to TRBJ2-1, with a tentative D call TRBD2 (5 bases). CDR3 size: 15 residues. V was trimmed by 1 base and J by 5 bases, leaving 12 bases between them. Germline assignment: CDR1 LNHDA and CDR2 SQIVND (reference sequence). The CDR3 nucleotides are TGTGCCAGTAGTATAGTCCCGAGGGTGGACAATGAGCAGTTCTTC. This gives the protein CASSIVPRVDNEQFF.

This chain connects TRBV7-9 to TRBJ2-1; 10 bases align to TRBD1. CDR1 is SEHNR and CDR2 is FQNEAQ in the germline V gene (reference sequence). V shed 3 bases, J shed 4 bases, and the junction held 9 bases outside the gene matches. The length of the CDR3 is 17 residues. The CDR3 DNA reads as TGTGCCAGCAGCTTTCGGCCGGGGGACAGGGGATACAATGAGCAGTTCTTC. Amino acid sequence: CASSFRPGDRGYNEQFF.

As regards this clone: A read error may account for a junction end that differs from germline. This chain links TRBV27 with TRBJ1-1; D gene ambiguous. Germline assignment: CDR1 MNHEY and CDR2 SMNVEV (reference sequence). This CDR3 contains 13 residues. The CDR3 DNA sequence: TGTGCCAGCAGTTTAGTGGGAAGGGCCGACCCCTACTTT. Translated: CASSLVGRADPYF.

The rearrangement joins TRBV29-1 to TRBJ2-5; TRBD1 agrees at 10 bases. The CDR3 has 12 amino acids. In germline, CDR1 is SQVTM, CDR2 ANQGSEA. Written as DNA, the CDR3 is TGCAGGCTGGGACAGGGGAAAGAGACCCAGTACTTC. Protein product: CRLGQGKETQYF.

The chain couples TRBV15 to TRBJ2-4, with a possible D match to TRBD1 (5 bases). V lost 0 bases, J lost 12 bases, and 9 bases lay in between. This CDR3 contains 12 residues. Germline-derived CDR1 and CDR2 are LNHNV and YYDKDF (reference sequence). This CDR3 reads CATSRDTDTQYF. As DNA, the CDR3 is TGTGCCACCAGCAGAGATACGGACACTCAGTACTTC.

The gene calls are TRBV29-1 and TRBJ2-3; D perhaps matches TRBD1 (6 bases). The CDR3 length is 17 residues. Germline V gene data show CDR1 as SQVTM and CDR2 as ANQGSEA. Trimming removed 2 bases at V and 6 bases at J, with 24 bases between. The CDR3 region is CSVESVTGSDPTDTQYF. The CDR3 region has the DNA TGCAGCGTTGAAAGTGTGACAGGTTCAGACCCTACTGATACGCAGTATTTT.

The table lists this clone with a few counts. The CDR3, as DNA: TGCAGCGTTGGGGCGCCATACAATGAGCAGTTCTTC. This gives the protein CSVGAPYNEQFF. This sequence joins TRBV29-1 and TRBJ2-1; D uncertain. The germline V gene encodes CDR1 SQVTM and CDR2 ANQGSEA. The CDR3 has 12 residues. With 4 bases removed from V and 4 bases from J, the gap between germline ends came to 8 bases.

The chain is built from TRBV29-1 and TRBJ2-1; unclear D gene. Germline CDR1 reads SQVTM; CDR2 reads ANQGSEA. The germline V and J ends were trimmed by 0 bases and 4 bases, with 13 bases remaining between them. The CDR3 contains 15 residues. The DNA for the CDR3 is TGCAGCGTTGAAGATTATTTTCAAGGATACAATGAGCAGTTCTTC. It is translated as CSVEDYFQGYNEQFF.

About this clone: The identical CDR3 is also encoded by other nucleotide sequences in the sample. The chain is built from TRBV30 and TRBJ2-7, with 7 positions matching TRBD2. V shed 3 bases, J shed 4 bases, and the junction held 0 bases outside the gene matches. CDR3 length: 11 residues. Germline CDR1 GTSNPN, CDR2 SVGIG (reference sequence). The CDR3 nucleotides are TGTGCCTGGAGGGGGGGGTACGAGCAGTACTTC. This codes for CAWRGGYEQYF.